This T cell receptor beta chain was recovered during a study of blood T cell repertoires in COVID-19. Whole-study context: Both acute and convalescent COVID-19 samples were obtained from the United States, Italy and Spain. T cells, B-cell-depleted T cells, or PBMCs supplied cDNA or gDNA.

The CDR3 contains 13 residues. The V gene lost 2 bases and the J gene lost 7 bases, with 9 bases spanning the gap. Germline V gene sequence: CDR1 MNHEY, CDR2 SMNVEV (reference sequence). In the source study's methods: Amplifying reference gene primers gave estimates of nucleated cell counts. Produced via immunoSEQ multiplex PCR; TCRdb's table is partial and in-frame only. That table is the source of V, J and clone size, and D and trimming were worked out from the DNA. The sample has tens of thousands of clones; roughly 85% are singletons. This chain uses TRBV27 with TRBJ1-3; D remains unclear. What was sequenced was peripheral blood. This TCR derives from a human donor in a cohort sampled during active COVID-19. The CDR3 DNA reads TGTGCCAGCAGTTTAACCCAGTCGAACACCATATATTTT. The encoded protein is CASSLTQSNTIYF.